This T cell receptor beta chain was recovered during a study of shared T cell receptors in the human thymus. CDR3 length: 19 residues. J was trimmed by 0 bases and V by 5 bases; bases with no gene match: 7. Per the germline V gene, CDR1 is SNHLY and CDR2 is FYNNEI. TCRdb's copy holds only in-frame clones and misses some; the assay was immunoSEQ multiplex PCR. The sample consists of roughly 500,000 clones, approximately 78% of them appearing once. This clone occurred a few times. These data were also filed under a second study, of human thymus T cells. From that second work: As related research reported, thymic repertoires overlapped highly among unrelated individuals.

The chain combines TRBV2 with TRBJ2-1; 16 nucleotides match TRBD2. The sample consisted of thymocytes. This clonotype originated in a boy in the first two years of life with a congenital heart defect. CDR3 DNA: TGTGCCAGCAGTCCGGGACTAGCGGGAGGGTGGAGCTCCTACAATGAGCAGTTCTTC. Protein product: CASSPGLAGGWSSYNEQFF.